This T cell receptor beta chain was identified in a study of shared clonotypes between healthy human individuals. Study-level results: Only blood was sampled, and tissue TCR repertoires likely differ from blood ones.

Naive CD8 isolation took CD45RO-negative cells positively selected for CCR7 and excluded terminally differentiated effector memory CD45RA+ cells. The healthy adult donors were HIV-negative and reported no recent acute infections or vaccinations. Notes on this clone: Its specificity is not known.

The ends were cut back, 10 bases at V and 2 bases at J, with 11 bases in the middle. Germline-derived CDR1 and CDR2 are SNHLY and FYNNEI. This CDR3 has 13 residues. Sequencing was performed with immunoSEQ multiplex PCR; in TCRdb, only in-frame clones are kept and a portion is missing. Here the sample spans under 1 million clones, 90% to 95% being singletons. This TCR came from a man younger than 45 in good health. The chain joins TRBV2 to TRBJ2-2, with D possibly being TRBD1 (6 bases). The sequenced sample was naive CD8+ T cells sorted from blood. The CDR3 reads CAIGRGNTGELFF. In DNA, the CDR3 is TGTGCCATTGGCAGGGGCAACACCGGGGAGCTGTTTTTT. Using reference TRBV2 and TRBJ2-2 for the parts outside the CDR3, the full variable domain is EPEVTQTPSHQVTQMGQEVILRCVPISNHLYFYWYRQILGQKVEFLVSFYNNEISEKSEIFDDQFSVERPDGSNFTLKIRSTKLEDSAMYFCAIGRGNTGELFFGEGSRLTVL.